These T cell receptor beta chains were read from a single sample in a study of molecular identifiers for immune sequencing clone quantification. TCRdb passed the PCR reads through MiXCR, listing each CDR3 protein once. This table holds approximately 680,000 distinct CDR3 sequences, 25% found once. The material sequenced was naive CD8+ T cells from blood, with Jurkat cell RNA spiked in. These receptors were obtained from a human donor in good health. Some libraries in this study had Jurkat cell RNA spiked in. The CDR3 runs from the conserved cysteine through the conserved F or W. The order of the fields is clone size, D gene, V gene, J gene, CDR3 protein, CDR3 DNA. The D gene is left open where the match is weak. Size is stated for part of the rows, as once, few or many counts, or as a class when the clone is expanded.

few,TRBD2,TRBV30,TRBJ2-5,CAWSVWEGTSGRQETQYF,TGTGCCTGGAGTGTCTGGGAAGGGACTAGCGGGAGACAAGAGACCCAGTACTTC
few,TRBD1,TRBV12-5,TRBJ2-1,CASGLNLGQGAYNEQFF,TGTGCTAGTGGTTTGAACCTGGGACAGGGGGCCTACAATGAGCAGTTCTTC
few,TRBD2,TRBV6-2/TRBV6-3,TRBJ2-5,CASSYSGLADTQDSETQYF,TGTGCCAGCAGTTACTCTGGGCTAGCGGACACCCAAGATTCGGAGACCCAGTACTTC
many,NA,TRBV9,TRBJ2-7,CASSVEDIAYEQYF,TGTGCCAGCAGCGTAGAGGACATCGCCTACGAGCAGTACTTC
many,NA,TRBV30,TRBJ1-5,CAWSRGSGNQPQHF,TGTGCCTGGAGTAGAGGGTCGGGCAATCAGCCCCAGCATTTT
NA,TRBD2,TRBV6-2/TRBV6-3,TRBJ2-3,CASGLSGNSDTQYF,TGTGCCAGCGGTCTGAGCGGGAACTCAGATACGCAGTATTTT
NA,TRBD1,TRBV28,TRBJ1-4,CASRDPGQGNEKLFF,TGTGCCAGCAGGGATCCGGGACAGGGAAATGAAAAACTGTTTTTT
NA,NA,TRBV7-9,TRBJ1-3,CASSLGRNTVYF,TGTGCCAGCAGCTTAGGTAGAAACACCGTATATTTT
NA,TRBD2,TRBV6-2/TRBV6-3,TRBJ2-7,CASTYVGGDEQYF,TGTGCCAGCACCTACGTGGGAGGGGACGAGCAGTACTTC
many,NA,TRBV20-1,TRBJ2-2,CSARLGVGTGELFF,TGCAGTGCTAGATTGGGAGTTGGCACCGGGGAGCTGTTTTTT
NA,NA,TRBV6-6,TRBJ1-1,CASRVGAWTEAFF,TGTGCCAGCAGGGTGGGGGCGTGGACTGAAGCTTTCTTT
many,TRBD1,TRBV13,TRBJ2-4,CASSSWTGGFDIQYF,TGTGCCAGCAGCTCCTGGACAGGGGGTTTTGACATTCAGTACTTC
NA,TRBD1,TRBV7-9,TRBJ2-7,CASSPVVGQGAEEQYF,TGTGCCAGCAGCCCGGTGGTTGGACAGGGGGCGGAGGAGCAGTACTTC
NA,NA,TRBV5-4,TRBJ2-7,CASSLAAQGGWDEQYF,TGTGCCAGCAGCTTGGCCGCTCAGGGGGGCTGGGACGAGCAGTACTTC
few,NA,TRBV19,TRBJ1-5,CASTIDISNQPQHF,TGTGCCAGTACCATAGACATTAGCAATCAGCCCCAGCATTTT
many,NA,TRBV12-3/TRBV12-4,TRBJ1-5,CASSLSQLGQPQHF,TGTGCCAGCAGTTTAAGCCAGTTGGGTCAGCCCCAGCATTTT
few,TRBD1,TRBV19,TRBJ2-7,CASSTKPPDRASSYEQYF,TGTGCCAGTAGTACAAAGCCCCCCGACAGGGCGAGCTCCTACGAGCAGTACTTC
many,TRBD1,TRBV24-1,TRBJ2-1,CATSDLDRGRLDEQFF,TGTGCCACCAGTGATCTGGACAGGGGGCGCTTAGATGAGCAGTTCTTC
few,TRBD1,TRBV6-2/TRBV6-3,TRBJ2-7,CASSYSWDRRTYEQYF,TGTGCCAGCAGTTACTCGTGGGACAGGAGGACCTACGAGCAGTACTTC
few,NA,TRBV7-2,TRBJ1-5,CASSLGVGGDQPQHF,TGTGCCAGCAGCTTAGGGGTGGGTGGGGATCAGCCCCAGCATTTT
NA,NA,TRBV12-3/TRBV12-4,TRBJ2-1,CASSLWFGREASNEQFF,TGTGCCAGCAGTTTATGGTTCGGCAGGGAGGCTTCAAATGAGCAGTTCTTC
many,TRBD1,TRBV29-1,TRBJ1-2,CSVDGTGEIFNYGYTF,TGCAGCGTTGATGGGACAGGGGAAATATTCAACTATGGCTACACCTTC
many,TRBD2,TRBV27,TRBJ2-3,CASRALAGGPIDTQYF,TGTGCCAGCAGAGCACTAGCGGGAGGGCCTATAGATACGCAGTATTTT
many,NA,TRBV7-9,TRBJ2-3,CASSKRGHRMTDTQYF,TGTGCCAGCAGCAAACGGGGACACCGGATGACAGATACGCAGTATTTT
NA,NA,TRBV18,TRBJ1-1,CASSPPASAEPYTEAFF,TGTGCCAGCTCACCACCAGCGTCGGCAGAACCTTACACTGAAGCTTTCTTT
NA,NA,TRBV3-1,TRBJ2-7,CASSQYFGTEQYF,TGTGCCAGCAGCCAATATTTCGGGACGGAGCAGTACTTC
many,NA,TRBV5-5,TRBJ2-7,CASSLYAGQPNYEQYF,TGTGCCAGCAGCCTATACGCGGGGCAACCCAACTACGAGCAGTACTTC
NA,NA,TRBV5-6,TRBJ1-2,CASSPKLGWSEYGYTF,TGTGCCAGCAGCCCCAAACTCGGGTGGTCGGAATATGGCTACACCTTC
many,NA,TRBV6-5,TRBJ2-7,CASSLTPRDGAYEQYF,TGTGCCAGCAGTTTAACTCCCCGGGACGGGGCCTACGAGCAGTACTTC
few,TRBD1,TRBV23-1,TRBJ2-1,CASATGGSYNEQFF,TGCGCCAGCGCGACAGGGGGCTCCTACAATGAGCAGTTCTTC
few,TRBD1,TRBV19,TRBJ2-7,CASSRGTGLSYEQYF,TGTGCCAGTAGTCGCGGGACAGGACTTTCCTACGAGCAGTACTTC
few,NA,TRBV24-1,TRBJ1-1,CATSTGNTEAFF,TGTGCCACATCGACAGGGAACACTGAAGCTTTCTTT
few,NA,TRBV10-3,TRBJ2-3,CAISEGAGTDTQYF,TGTGCCATCAGTGAGGGAGCGGGCACAGATACGCAGTATTTT
many,NA,TRBV4-3,TRBJ1-4,CASSRNGITDPNEKLFF,TGCGCCAGCAGCCGAAATGGTATAACCGACCCTAATGAAAAACTGTTTTTT
many,NA,TRBV7-9,TRBJ2-3,CASGDNTDTQYF,TGTGCCAGCGGTGACAACACAGATACGCAGTATTTT
NA,NA,TRBV4-3,TRBJ2-7,CASSQDASGYEQYF,TGCGCCAGCAGCCAAGATGCTTCGGGGTACGAGCAGTACTTC
NA,NA,TRBV27,TRBJ2-5,CASSLVAGAFGETQYF,TGTGCCAGCAGTTTAGTGGCAGGGGCGTTTGGGGAGACCCAGTACTTC
few,NA,TRBV6-5,TRBJ1-4,CASSSSAAATNEKLFF,TGTGCCAGCAGTTCCTCGGCGGCTGCAACTAATGAAAAACTGTTTTTT
NA,TRBD1,TRBV20-1,TRBJ1-5,CSARTGLSVLNQPQHF,TGCAGTGCAAGGACAGGGCTATCGGTTCTCAATCAGCCCCAGCATTTT
few,TRBD1,TRBV7-9,TRBJ2-7,CASSLRGTGGNSYEQYF,TGTGCCAGCAGCTTACGGGGGACAGGGGGCAATTCCTACGAGCAGTACTTC
NA,NA,TRBV18,TRBJ2-2,CASSPTGTLRTGELFF,TGTGCCAGCTCCCCTACCGGGACCTTGAGGACCGGGGAGCTGTTTTTT
many,NA,TRBV7-6,TRBJ1-5,CASSLDGADQPQHF,TGTGCCAGCAGCTTAGACGGGGCGGATCAGCCCCAGCATTTT
few,NA,TRBV28,TRBJ1-1,CASSLRGRGAEAFF,TGTGCCAGCAGCCTTAGGGGCAGGGGAGCTGAAGCTTTCTTT
many,NA,TRBV5-4,TRBJ1-1,CASSLAGMNTEAFF,TGTGCCAGCAGCTTGGCCGGGATGAACACTGAAGCTTTCTTT
NA,NA,TRBV5-3,TRBJ1-3,CASSLSSGSGNTIYF,TGTGCCAGCAGCTTGTCTTCCGGCTCTGGAAACACCATATATTTT
few,NA,TRBV20-1,TRBJ1-5,CSASGPGGNQPQHF,TGCAGTGCCTCAGGGCCAGGGGGCAATCAGCCCCAGCATTTT
NA,TRBD2,TRBV11-3,TRBJ2-1,CASSHRGAGLAGNNEQFF,TGTGCCAGCAGCCATAGGGGGGCAGGACTAGCGGGGAACAATGAGCAGTTCTTC
few,TRBD2,TRBV6-2/TRBV6-3,TRBJ2-1,CASSYWEGDEQFF,TGTGCCAGCAGTTACTGGGAGGGAGATGAGCAGTTCTTC
NA,TRBD1,TRBV7-9,TRBJ1-4,CASSSVQGGGNEKLFF,TGTGCCAGCAGCTCCGTCCAGGGGGGAGGTAATGAAAAACTGTTTTTT
NA,TRBD1,TRBV12-3/TRBV12-4,TRBJ1-3,CASKSSMDRGISGNTIYF,TGTGCCAGCAAATCAAGCATGGACAGGGGGATCTCTGGAAACACCATATATTTT
NA,NA,TRBV7-6,TRBJ1-4,CASSFSGVNEKLFF,TGTGCCAGCAGCTTCTCAGGGGTGAATGAAAAACTGTTTTTT
few,NA,TRBV6-1,TRBJ1-1,CASSEPDTGSPEAFF,TGTGCCAGCAGTGAACCCGACACCGGGAGCCCCGAAGCTTTCTTT
NA,NA,TRBV12-3/TRBV12-4,TRBJ2-4,CASSGGLAKNIQYF,TGTGCCAGCAGCGGCGGATTAGCCAAAAACATTCAGTACTTC
NA,NA,TRBV27,TRBJ1-1,CVSRSQSNTEAFF,TGTGTCAGCAGATCACAATCGAACACTGAAGCTTTCTTT
few,NA,TRBV11-2,TRBJ1-3,CASSPSGVSGNTIYF,TGTGCCAGCAGCCCGAGTGGGGTCTCTGGAAACACCATATATTTT
many,NA,TRBV20-1,TRBJ2-3,CSARDIVGPTDTQYF,TGCAGTGCTAGAGATATCGTAGGCCCCACAGATACGCAGTATTTT
many,TRBD1,TRBV20-1,TRBJ2-7,CSAWDRETYEQYF,TGCAGTGCTTGGGACAGGGAAACCTACGAGCAGTACTTC
many,NA,TRBV5-1,TRBJ2-2,CASSLGGTPNTGELFF,TGCGCCAGCAGCTTGGGAGGGACACCGAACACCGGGGAGCTGTTTTTT
many,NA,TRBV29-1,TRBJ2-3,CSALGLNKLRTDTQYF,TGCAGCGCCCTTGGGCTAAACAAACTCCGCACAGATACGCAGTATTTT
many,NA,TRBV28,TRBJ2-1,CASAPWPGVNEQFF,TGTGCCAGCGCACCCTGGCCCGGGGTGAATGAGCAGTTCTTC